Sequencing of this T cell receptor (beta chain) was carried out in a study of cytomegalovirus exposure and HLA in healthy donors (dated by TCRdb to about 2017). Study-level background: According to an earlier analysis of a few hundred of the donors, about 179 million T cells yielded roughly 100 million unique TCR beta sequences and 276 Gb of sequence data. An early release that covered around 590 HLA-typed donors contained about 300 gigabases of sequencing data and 80 million or so unique TCR sequences. Among the roughly 380 genotyped donors, about 83% belonged to the genetic ancestry cluster associated with self-reported Caucasian donors. The study was designed to test whether signatures of past pathogen exposure could be identified by cataloging public T cell receptors. The study profiled the T cell repertoires of hundreds of subjects by immunosequencing and related them to cytomegalovirus serostatus. A separate validation cohort of about 110 different subjects was used in addition to the roughly 620-subject first cohort. The study combined high-throughput TCR immunosequencing, statistical association of individual TCRs with disease status, and machine learning to predict cytomegalovirus infection status. To study patterns of TCR occurrence, a later analysis re-analyzed previously published TCR beta repertoires from several hundred donors and added high-resolution HLA genotyping. The later analysis used no new phenotypic data to find candidate immune exposures, relying instead on TCR beta sequences and their occurrence across donors. To decide whether each TCR beta V gene segment behaved as functional or pseudogenic, an earlier analysis of approximately 600 of the donors relied on high-throughput TCR beta sequencing. Alongside the repertoire data, information on donor age, sex, ethnicity and CMV serostatus was compiled. A later genetic analysis used genome-wide SNP genotypes for about three fifths of the 666 donors, treating that subset as a discovery cohort. All discovery cohort repertoires had been generated using a single sequencing platform. HLA typing covered class I and class II loci at four-digit resolution. The number of donors typed differed by locus, with roughly 620-630 for A, B, C, DRB1 and DQB1, 522 for DQA1, over 600 for DPA1, and around 430 for DPB1. Four to six DR-DQ haplotypes were handled as single units for association and clustering, since linkage in the cohort was strong. Among a few hundred genotyped donors of the cohort, an average of approximately 240,000 unique TCR beta nucleotide sequences were sequenced per donor, about a sixth of them non-productive.

The cohort comprised some 680 healthy bone marrow donors. Cohort members were all nominally healthy when sampled, although unrecorded immune exposures were likely present. The donor was CMV seronegative and belonged to the group of over 350 seronegative cohort members. Every donor gave a peripheral blood sample, and the peripheral blood mononuclear cells from that sample were used for TCR beta sequencing. The Qiagen DNeasy Blood Extraction Kit was used to extract genomic DNA from the blood cell samples. The study at large found these results: A later genetic analysis reported fewer N-insertions in productive TCRs among donors in an Asian-associated ancestry cluster than the roughly 670-donor mean. A later analysis associated about 16,000 TCR beta sequences with specific HLA alleles at a false discovery rate of 0.05. Because HLA typing was unavailable for some donors at each locus, only the typed subset was used in association tests. Sequencing depth was assumed to be roughly uniform across donors in the presence/absence analyses, though that assumption may not hold. Because the 87-base-pair reads could not distinguish some IMGT-functional V segments, including TRBV6-2 and TRBV6-3, those segments were excluded. The classifier was reported to diagnose cytomegalovirus status with high specificity and sensitivity in both the original and validation cohorts. Several of the top co-occurrence clusters appeared to be linked to parvovirus B19, influenza, CMV and Epstein-Barr virus, according to a later analysis. When HLA alleles, especially DR and DQ, strongly co-occurred, TCR associations were difficult to assign to individual alleles. An earlier analysis of approximately 600 of the donors showed that most TCR beta V segments appeared in productive rearrangements either about 90% or about 30% of the time, which broadly matched IMGT annotations. A later analysis found that HLA-associated TCR beta chains were more clonally expanded and had lower generation probabilities than equally common non-associated chains. A later analysis found that most CMV-associated TCR beta chains appeared HLA-restricted, with HLA associations seemingly driven largely by CMV exposure. In the study, around 150 TCR beta chains were listed as associated with cytomegalovirus. Because counts were too low, seventeen rarely observed V segments, including chromosome 9 orphons, were excluded from the earlier analysis of 587 of the donors. Immune exposure information for the cohort was limited to CMV serostatus. In a later analysis, TCR association rates were found to vary across HLA loci, with the most associated TCRs seen for DRB1 alleles and the fewest for HLA-C alleles. V-gene and J-gene trimming of TCR beta chains was associated with a missense DCLRE1C variant in a later genetic analysis, and the association was replicated in an independent cohort. The authors suggested that the approach could potentially be extended to other disease states and immunological phenotypes. Most TCR sequences were observed very rarely across donors, whereas some public TCRs were present in many individuals. In vitro tests confirmed that a few of the cytomegalovirus-associated TCR beta chains recognize cytomegalovirus antigens. A further reported finding was that TCR beta sequences accurately predicted the HLA-A and HLA-B alleles for most subjects in the first cohort. Correlated functional status among segregating V segments might be attributable to linkage disequilibrium, but an unknown experimental factor could not be ruled out. This cohort had only TCR beta chains sequenced, and the lack of alpha or paired-chain data limited which features could be detected. The sequencing pipeline was judged likely to have produced a cluster of highly shared sequence variants as a technical artifact.

The trim is 1 base for V and 2 bases for J, with a gap of 12 bases between the germline ends. Inclusive of the bounding cysteine and phenylalanine, the CDR3 is 15 residues long. The only DNA kept is the CDR3, 45 bases in frame from the first base. CDR1 and CDR2, looked up from the germline V gene (reference sequence), are GTSNPN and SVGIG. On this clone itself: The antigen this receptor binds is unknown.

The library was produced with the immunoSEQ multiplex PCR assay. For the multiplex PCR, a mixture combining 60 forward primers for TCR Vbeta segments and 13 reverse primers for TCR Jbeta segments was used. The CDR3 region of rearranged TCR beta genes was amplified from genomic DNA with a multiplex PCR assay. The Illumina HiSeq System was used to sequence the amplified TCR beta libraries as 87-base-pair reads. In the authors' own workflow: A later analysis counted around 72 million unique TCR beta chains across the 550 to 750 repertoires, and 10 million to 12 million of these chains were shared by at least two donors. Raw reads were error-corrected and collapsed into unique sequences by a nearest-neighbor algorithm in which closely related sequences were merged to remove PCR and sequencing errors. CDR3 sequences were aligned to IMGT reference sequences to assign V, D and J gene segments. For a sequence to be retained, a match of at least six nucleotides to both a V gene segment and a J gene segment was required. Rearrangements were called productive when the CDR3 lacked stop codons and stayed in frame with V and J; all others were non-productive. Following IMGT convention, CDR3 was defined as the stretch from the second conserved V-encoded cysteine to the conserved J-encoded phenylalanine. The earlier analysis of about 620 of the donors excluded sequences that lacked an unambiguous match to a single V gene segment. In an earlier analysis of more than 500 of the donors, a V segment was called functional when productive rearrangements were above 56.7%, and segregating when the standard deviation between donors exceeded 5%. A statistical classification framework was built to diagnose cytomegalovirus status from the catalog of TCR beta chain sequences. In a later analysis, V and J genes were assigned by comparing TCR nucleotide sequences against IMGT/GENE-DB human TR gene sequences. A later analysis assigned CDR3 sequences and most-parsimonious VDJ recombination scenarios with the TCRdist pipeline. In a later analysis, each TCR beta chain was defined by its CDR3 amino acid sequence together with its V-gene family, and reads without a unique V-gene family were excluded. To address suspected cross-contamination and a sequencing artifact, a later analysis removed a few hundred highly shared, low-generation-probability nucleotide sequences. In a later analysis, a clonal expansion index for each public chain was calculated from normalized within-repertoire ranks of inferred template counts. In a later analysis, generation probabilities were computed with a VDJ recombination model fitted to out-of-frame rearrangements, and the resulting probabilities were checked against IGoR. Hypergeometric tests were used in a later analysis to score TCR-TCR, TCR-HLA and TCR-CMV co-occurrence, with a repertoire-size bias correction applied to the TCR pairs. A later analysis estimated false discovery rates by permuting HLA or CMV assignments 20 times. In a later analysis, co-occurring TCRs were grouped with DBSCAN, and TCRdist sequence similarity was added when clustering was performed within HLA-allele-positive subsets. For co-occurrence clustering, repertoires with fewer than 30,000 or more than 120,000 public chains were excluded, along with several repertoires with anomalous nucleotide sharing. As stored in TCRdb, this immuneACCESS dataset retains in-frame rearrangements with V and J assigned. A fraction of the clones does not appear; measured against another copy, unresolved V genes explain less than half of the discrepancy, and the remainder lacks a known reason. That table is the source of V, J and clone size, and D and trimming were worked out from the DNA. The sample's own table lists roughly 120,000 clones. 1% of the sample belongs to the ten largest clones.

The source is a man younger than 35 in good health and CMV-seronegative. The sequence joins TRBV30 to TRBJ1-3, and TRBD1 may be the D gene, going by 5 matching bases. Sample: PBMCs. CDR3 region: CAWSASTDTGNTIYF. At the DNA level, the sequence is TGTGCCTGGAGTGCCTCGACAGACACTGGAAACACCATATATTTT.